This entry is about one TCR beta chain. Its matching antigen is unknown. Clones were sequenced by immunoSEQ multiplex PCR, and TCRdb holds only the in-frame ones, with some missing. The sample yields 70,000 to 85,000 clones, 91% seen once. V dropped 0 bases and J dropped 4 bases, with 14 bases sitting between them. The CDR3 is 15 amino acids. CDR1 and CDR2 from the germline V gene are SGHRS and YFSETQ. The data stem from a study of brain T cells in children with intractable seizures. The sequenced cases were selected for having the highest brain T cell transcript signatures. At least one anti-epileptic drug was given before surgery. Study-level findings and limits: Clones missing pre-surgery may reflect undersampling of that blood sample. Patients' HCMV serostatus was unknown; virus specificity rests on CDR3 similarity alone.

The receptor comes from a girl aged 2-10 years with Rasmussen encephalitis and intractable seizures. Source: peripheral blood, taken at surgery. The chain links TRBV5-1 to TRBJ2-7; either TRBD1 or TRBD2 may supply D (5 bases each). CDR3: CASSLVPGPNYEQYF. CDR3 sequence (DNA): TGCGCCAGCAGCTTGGTCCCGGGACCGAATTACGAGCAGTACTTC.